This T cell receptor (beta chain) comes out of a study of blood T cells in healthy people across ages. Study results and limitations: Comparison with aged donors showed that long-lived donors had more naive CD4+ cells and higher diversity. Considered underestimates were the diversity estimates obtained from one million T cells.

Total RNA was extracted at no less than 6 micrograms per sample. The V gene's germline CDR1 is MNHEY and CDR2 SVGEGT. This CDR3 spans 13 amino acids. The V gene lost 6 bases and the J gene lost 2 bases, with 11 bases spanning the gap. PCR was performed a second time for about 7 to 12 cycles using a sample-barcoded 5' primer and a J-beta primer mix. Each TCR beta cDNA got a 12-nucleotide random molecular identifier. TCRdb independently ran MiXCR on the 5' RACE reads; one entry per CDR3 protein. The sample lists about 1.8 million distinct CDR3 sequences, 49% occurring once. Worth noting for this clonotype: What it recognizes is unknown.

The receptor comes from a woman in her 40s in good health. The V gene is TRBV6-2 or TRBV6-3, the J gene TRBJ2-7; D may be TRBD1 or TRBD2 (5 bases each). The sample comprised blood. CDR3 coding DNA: TGTGCCAGCAGATTCGGGACCCCCTACGAGCAGTACTTC. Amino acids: CASRFGTPYEQYF.